One and the same sample provided the 8 T cell receptor beta chains below, sequenced in a study of cytomegalovirus exposure and HLA in healthy donors. PCR used 60 Vbeta primers and 13 Jbeta primers. TCRdb's table, derived via immunoSEQ multiplex PCR, lists solely in-frame clones and lacks some. The table records 180,000 or so clones, 77% of them present only once. Sequenced input: PBMCs. The origin of the receptors is a man aged 18-30 years in good health and CMV-seronegative.

This clone was seen only a few times. V is TRBV6-6 and J is TRBJ2-7, with D tentatively TRBD2 (5 bases). Trimming removed 6 bases at V and 3 bases at J, with 12 bases between. The germline CDR1 and CDR2 sequences are MNHNY and SVGAGI (reference sequence). CDR3 length: 13 residues. CDR3 DNA: TGTGCCAGCAGCCCTGACGGGATCTACGAGCAGTACTTC. The encoded protein is CASSPDGIYEQYF.

The chain carries TRBV5-4 and TRBJ2-2; 15 bases align to TRBD2. V dropped 2 bases and J dropped 5; count of bases not matched to a gene: 4. This CDR3 has 17 residues. The germline V gene encodes CDR1 SGHNT and CDR2 YYREEE (reference sequence). The CDR3 nucleotides read TGTGCCAGCAGCTTCGGAGGGACTAGCGGGAGGACCGGGGAGCTGTTTTTT. This codes for CASSFGGTSGRTGELFF.

The J gene is TRBJ1-1, the V gene TRBV7-2, with 7 bases aligning to TRBD1. V lost 5 bases to trimming and J lost 4 bases; unmatched junction nucleotides: 13. The V gene's germline CDR1 is SGHTA and CDR2 FQGNSA. The CDR3 contains 16 residues. The DNA of the CDR3 is TGTGCCAGCAGCCGGAAACCAGGGGGGTCGGGCACTGAAGCTTTCTTT. This gives the protein CASSRKPGGSGTEAFF.

The J gene is TRBJ1-5, the V gene TRBV5-6; D is uncertain. The germline CDR1 and CDR2 sequences are SGHDT and YYEEEE. CDR3 size: 15 residues. V was cut by 3 bases and J by 2 bases, with 12 bases left in between. The CDR3 sequence is CASSSVEEGNQPQHF. CDR3 DNA: TGTGCCAGCAGCTCGGTCGAGGAGGGCAATCAGCCCCAGCATTTT.

V is TRBV6-4 and J is TRBJ2-3; 8 bases align to TRBD2. CDR3 length: 16 amino acids. V dropped 2 bases and J dropped 1; count of bases not matched to a gene: 5. CDR1 MRHNA and CDR2 SNTAGT come from the germline V gene. CDR3 sequence: CASSDGAGGGTDTQYF. The CDR3 DNA follows: TGTGCCAGCAGTGACGGTGCGGGAGGCGGCACAGATACGCAGTATTTT.

The chain couples TRBV29-1 to TRBJ2-3; 7 bases agree with TRBD2. V shed 5 bases and J 2 bases; nucleotides not matched to a gene: 4. The CDR3 runs to 13 residues. Germline-derived CDR1 and CDR2 are SQVTM and ANQGSEA. The CDR3 spells CSVFRDYTDTQYF. The CDR3 DNA reads TGCAGCGTTTTCAGGGACTACACAGATACGCAGTATTTT.

This chain uses TRBV7-2 with TRBJ2-2, with a tentative D call TRBD2 (6 bases). CDR3 length: 17 amino acids. The germline V gene has CDR1 SGHTA and CDR2 FQGNSA. V shed 2 bases and J shed 3 bases, with 16 bases lying between them. The CDR3 region has the DNA TGTGCCAGCAGCTTACCAGCCGGGACTCCCTACACCGGGGAGCTGTTTTTT. Amino acid sequence: CASSLPAGTPYTGELFF. Full variable domain (remainder filled in from reference TRBV7-2 and TRBJ2-2): GAGVSQSPSNKVTEKGKDVELRCDPISGHTALYWYRQSLGQGLEFLIYFQGNSAPDKSGLPSDRFSAERTGGSVSTLTIQRTQQEDSAVYLCASSLPAGTPYTGELFFGEGSRLTVL.

This clone was seen just once. The rearrangement joins TRBV6-1 to TRBJ2-1, with 10 bases identical to TRBD2. The trim removed 4 bases at V and 7 bases at J, leaving 10 bases unmatched. Germline assignment: CDR1 MNHNS and CDR2 SASEGT. The CDR3 length is 16 residues. The CDR3 sequence: CASSVLLAGTKNEQFF. The CDR3 DNA reads TGTGCCAGCAGTGTTTTACTAGCGGGGACTAAGAATGAGCAGTTCTTC.